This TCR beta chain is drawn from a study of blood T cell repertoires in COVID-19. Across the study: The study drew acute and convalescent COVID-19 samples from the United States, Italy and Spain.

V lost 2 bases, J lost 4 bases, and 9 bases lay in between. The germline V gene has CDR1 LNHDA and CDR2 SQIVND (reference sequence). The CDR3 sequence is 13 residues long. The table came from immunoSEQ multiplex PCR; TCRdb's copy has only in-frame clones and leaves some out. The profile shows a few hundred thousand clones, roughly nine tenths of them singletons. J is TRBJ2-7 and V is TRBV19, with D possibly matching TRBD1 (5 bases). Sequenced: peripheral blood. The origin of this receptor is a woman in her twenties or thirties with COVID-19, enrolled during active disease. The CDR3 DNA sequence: TGTGCCAGTAGTATAACAGGTCTGTACGAGCAGTACTTC. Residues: CASSITGLYEQYF.